This T cell receptor beta chain stems from a study of T cell changes during pregnancy in multiple sclerosis. TCRdb keeps only in-frame clones here, not all; method: immunoSEQ multiplex PCR. Of about 60,000 clones in the sample, about 92% are singletons; the top ten hold 5.5% to 8%. This clone was counted once. This CDR3 spans 15 amino acids. V lost 6 bases to trimming and J lost 6 bases; unmatched junction nucleotides: 9. The germline gives CDR1 WNHNN, CDR2 SYGVQD (reference sequence). This chain links TRBV10-1 with TRBJ2-1; 9 nucleotides agree with TRBD2. Sequencing used peripheral blood, obtained in the third trimester of pregnancy. This TCR was sampled from a female donor in good health, enrolled as a control in a pregnancy study. For the CDR3, the DNA is TGCGCCAGCAGCCGCTCTAGCGGGGATTTCAATGAGCAGTTCTTC. Protein product: CASSRSSGDFNEQFF.